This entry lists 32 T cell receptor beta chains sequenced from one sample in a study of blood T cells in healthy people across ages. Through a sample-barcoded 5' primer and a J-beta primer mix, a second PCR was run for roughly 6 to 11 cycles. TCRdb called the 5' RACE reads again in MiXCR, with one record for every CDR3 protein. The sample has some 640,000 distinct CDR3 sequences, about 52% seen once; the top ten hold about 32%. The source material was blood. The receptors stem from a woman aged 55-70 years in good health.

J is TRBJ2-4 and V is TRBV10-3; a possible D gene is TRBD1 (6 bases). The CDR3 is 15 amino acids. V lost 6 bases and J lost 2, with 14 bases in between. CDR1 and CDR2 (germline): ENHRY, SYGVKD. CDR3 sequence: CAISPTTGPKNIQYF. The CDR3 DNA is TGTGCCATCAGCCCCACCACAGGGCCCAAAAACATTCAGTACTTC.

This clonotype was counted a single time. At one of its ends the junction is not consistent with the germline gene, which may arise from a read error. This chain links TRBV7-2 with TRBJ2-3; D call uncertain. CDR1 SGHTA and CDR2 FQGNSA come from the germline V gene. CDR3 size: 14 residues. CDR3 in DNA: TGTGCCGGCAGCTTCTGGGGAAACACAGATACGCAGTATTTT. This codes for CAGSFWGNTDTQYF.

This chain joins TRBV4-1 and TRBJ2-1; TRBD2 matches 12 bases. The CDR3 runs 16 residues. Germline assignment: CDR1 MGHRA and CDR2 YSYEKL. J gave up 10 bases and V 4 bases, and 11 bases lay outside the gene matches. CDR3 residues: CASSLRLAGDTYEQFF. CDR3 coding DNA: TGCGCCAGCAGCCTCAGACTAGCGGGAGACACCTACGAGCAGTTCTTC.

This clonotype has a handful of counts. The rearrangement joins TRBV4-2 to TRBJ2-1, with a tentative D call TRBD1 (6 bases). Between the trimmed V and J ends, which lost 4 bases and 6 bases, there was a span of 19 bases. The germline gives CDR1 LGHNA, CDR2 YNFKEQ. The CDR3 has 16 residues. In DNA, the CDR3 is TGTGCCAGCAGCCTATATGGCAGGGGTCAACTCAATGAGCAGTTCTTC. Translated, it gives CASSLYGRGQLNEQFF.

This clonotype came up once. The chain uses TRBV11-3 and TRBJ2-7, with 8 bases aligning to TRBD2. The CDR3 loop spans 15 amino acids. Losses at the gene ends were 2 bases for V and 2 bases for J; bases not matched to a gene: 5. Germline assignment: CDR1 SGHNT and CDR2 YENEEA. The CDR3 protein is CASSLHSGSTYEQYF. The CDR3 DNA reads TGTGCCAGCAGCTTACACAGCGGGAGCACCTACGAGCAGTACTTC.

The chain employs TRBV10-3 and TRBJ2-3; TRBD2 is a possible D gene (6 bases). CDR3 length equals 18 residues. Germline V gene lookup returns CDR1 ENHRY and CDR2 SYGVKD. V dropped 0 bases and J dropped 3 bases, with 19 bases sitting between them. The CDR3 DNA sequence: TGTGCCATCAGTGAGTCGAGTATCTCGCTAGCGCTTACAGATACGCAGTATTTT. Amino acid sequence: CAISESSISLALTDTQYF.

The DNA of the CDR3 is TGCGCCAGCAGCTTTGGGCAGGGGGAAACTGAGCAGTACTTC. The encoded protein is CASSFGQGETEQYF. The chain links TRBV5-1 to TRBJ2-7, with TRBD1 identical over 7 bases. The V segment lost 2 bases and the J segment 7 bases; nucleotides outside the gene matches: 9. CDR1 and CDR2 from the germline V gene are SGHRS and YFSETQ. The CDR3 is 14 residues long. Looking up the rest from reference TRBV5-1 and TRBJ2-7 gives the full variable domain: KAGVTQTPRYLIKTRGQQVTLSCSPISGHRSVSWYQQTPGQGLQFLFEYFSETQRNKGNFPGRFSGRQFSNSRSEMNVSTLELGDSALYLCASSFGQGETEQYFGPGTRLTVT.

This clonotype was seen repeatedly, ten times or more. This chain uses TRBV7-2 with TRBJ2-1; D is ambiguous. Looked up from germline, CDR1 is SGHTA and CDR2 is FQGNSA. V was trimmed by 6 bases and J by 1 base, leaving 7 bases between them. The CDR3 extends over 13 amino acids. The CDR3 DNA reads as TGTGCCAGCAGTTTAAGGTCCTACAATGAGCAGTTCTTC. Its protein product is CASSLRSYNEQFF. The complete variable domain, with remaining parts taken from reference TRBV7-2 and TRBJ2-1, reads GAGVSQSPSNKVTEKGKDVELRCDPISGHTALYWYRQSLGQGLEFLIYFQGNSAPDKSGLPSDRFSAERTGGSVSTLTIQRTQQEDSAVYLCASSLRSYNEQFFGPGTRLTVL.

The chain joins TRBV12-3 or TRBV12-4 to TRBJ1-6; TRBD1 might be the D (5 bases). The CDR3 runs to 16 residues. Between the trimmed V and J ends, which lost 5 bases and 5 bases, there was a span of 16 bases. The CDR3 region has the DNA TGTGCCAGCAGTCCCACGGGGCCCTATGATAATTCACCCCTCCACTTT. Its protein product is CASSPTGPYDNSPLHF.

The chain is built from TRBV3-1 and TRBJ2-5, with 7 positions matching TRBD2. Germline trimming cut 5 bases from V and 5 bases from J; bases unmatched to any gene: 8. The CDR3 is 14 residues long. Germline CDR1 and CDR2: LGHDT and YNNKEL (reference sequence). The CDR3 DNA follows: TGTGCCAGCAGCGTGTCAGCGGGACGGGAGACCCAGTACTTC. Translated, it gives CASSVSAGRETQYF.

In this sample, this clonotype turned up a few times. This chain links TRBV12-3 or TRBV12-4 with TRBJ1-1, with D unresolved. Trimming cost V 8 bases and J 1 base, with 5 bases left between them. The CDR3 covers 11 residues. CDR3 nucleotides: TGTGCCAGCGGGAGGAACACTGAAGCTTTCTTT. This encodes CASGRNTEAFF.

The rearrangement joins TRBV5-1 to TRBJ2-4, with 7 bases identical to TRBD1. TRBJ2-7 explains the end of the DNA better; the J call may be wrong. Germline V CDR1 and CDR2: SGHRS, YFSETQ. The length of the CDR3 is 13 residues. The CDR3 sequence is CASSRGQTYEQYF. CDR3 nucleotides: TGCGCCAGCAGCAGGGGACAGACCTACGAGCAGTACTTC.

The CDR3 DNA reads as TGTGCCAGTACCCCTCAGGGGGCGGCCCAAGAGACCCAGTACTTC. Translating it yields CASTPQGAAQETQYF. The chain couples TRBV19 to TRBJ2-5, with 8 bases fitting TRBD1. There are 15 residues in the CDR3. V was clipped by 7 bases and J by 1 base; unmatched bases: 8. The germline gives CDR1 LNHDA, CDR2 SQIVND (reference sequence).

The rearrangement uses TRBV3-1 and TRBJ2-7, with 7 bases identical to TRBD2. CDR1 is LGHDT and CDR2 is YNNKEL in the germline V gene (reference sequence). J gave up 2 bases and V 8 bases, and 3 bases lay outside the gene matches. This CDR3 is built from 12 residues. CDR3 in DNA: TGTGCCAGCGGGAGGGAAACCTACGAGCAGTACTTC. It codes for CASGRETYEQYF.

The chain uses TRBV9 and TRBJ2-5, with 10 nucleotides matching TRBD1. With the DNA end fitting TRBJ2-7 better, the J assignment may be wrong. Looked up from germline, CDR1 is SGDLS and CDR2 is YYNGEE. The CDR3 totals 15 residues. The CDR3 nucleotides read TGTGCCAGCAGCCCGACAGGGGGCGAGGTCCACGAGCAGTACTTC. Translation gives CASSPTGGEVHEQYF.

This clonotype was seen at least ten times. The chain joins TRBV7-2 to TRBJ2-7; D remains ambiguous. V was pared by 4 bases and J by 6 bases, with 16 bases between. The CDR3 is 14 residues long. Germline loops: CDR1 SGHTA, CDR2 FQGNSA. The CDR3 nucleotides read TGTGCCAGCAGCTCGACCCCCCTAGTCGGCGAGCAGTACTTC. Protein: CASSSTPLVGEQYF.

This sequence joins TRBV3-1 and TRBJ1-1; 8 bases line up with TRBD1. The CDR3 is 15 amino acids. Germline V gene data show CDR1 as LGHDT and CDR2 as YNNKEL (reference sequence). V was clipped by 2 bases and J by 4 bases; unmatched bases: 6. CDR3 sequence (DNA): TGTGCCAGCAGCCAAAACGGACAGGGAGGCACTGAAGCTTTCTTT. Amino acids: CASSQNGQGGTEAFF.

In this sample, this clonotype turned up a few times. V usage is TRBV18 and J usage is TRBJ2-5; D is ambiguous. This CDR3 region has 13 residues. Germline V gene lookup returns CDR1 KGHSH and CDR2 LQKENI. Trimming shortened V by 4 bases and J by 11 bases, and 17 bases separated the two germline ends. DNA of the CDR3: TGTGCCAGCTCACTCAGCCGAGACGAAGAGCAGTACTTC. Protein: CASSLSRDEEQYF.

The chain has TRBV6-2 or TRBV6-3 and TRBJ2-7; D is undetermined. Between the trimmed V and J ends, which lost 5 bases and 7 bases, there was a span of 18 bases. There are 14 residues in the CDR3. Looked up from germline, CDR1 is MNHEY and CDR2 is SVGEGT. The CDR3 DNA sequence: TGTGCCAGCAGTCTAAGAGTGGGGTCGAAGGAGCAGTACTTC. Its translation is CASSLRVGSKEQYF.

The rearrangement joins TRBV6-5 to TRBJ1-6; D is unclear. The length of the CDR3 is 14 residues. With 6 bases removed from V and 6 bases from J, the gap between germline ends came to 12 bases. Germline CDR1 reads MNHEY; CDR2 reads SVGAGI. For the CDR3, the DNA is TGTGCCAGCAGGCCCCCTCAATTTAATTCACCCCTCCACTTT. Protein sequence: CASRPPQFNSPLHF.

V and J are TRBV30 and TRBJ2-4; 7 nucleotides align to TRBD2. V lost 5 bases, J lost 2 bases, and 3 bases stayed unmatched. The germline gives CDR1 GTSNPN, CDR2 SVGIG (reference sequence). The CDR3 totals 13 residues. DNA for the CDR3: TGTGCCTGGGGGAGGGAGTCCAAAAACATTCAGTACTTC. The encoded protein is CAWGRESKNIQYF. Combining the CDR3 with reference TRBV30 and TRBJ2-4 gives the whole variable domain SQTIHQWPATLVQPVGSPLSLECTVEGTSNPNLYWYRQAAGRGLQLLFYSVGIGQISSEVPQNLSASRPQDRQFILSSKKLLLSDSGFYLCAWGRESKNIQYFGAGTRLSVL.

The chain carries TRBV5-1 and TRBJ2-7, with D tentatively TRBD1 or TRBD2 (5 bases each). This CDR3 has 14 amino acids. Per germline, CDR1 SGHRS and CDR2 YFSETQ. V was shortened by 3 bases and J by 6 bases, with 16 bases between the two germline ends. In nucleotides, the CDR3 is TGCGCCAGCAGCTCCGGGACCGTCTCGTCCGAGCAGTACTTC. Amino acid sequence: CASSSGTVSSEQYF.

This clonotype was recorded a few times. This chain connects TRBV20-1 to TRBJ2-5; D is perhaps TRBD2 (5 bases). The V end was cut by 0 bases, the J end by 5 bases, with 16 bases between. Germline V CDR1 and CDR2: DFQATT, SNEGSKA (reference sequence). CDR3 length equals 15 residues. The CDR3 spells CSARDRRLASETQYF. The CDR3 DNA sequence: TGCAGTGCTAGAGATAGGCGGCTAGCTTCGGAGACCCAGTACTTC.

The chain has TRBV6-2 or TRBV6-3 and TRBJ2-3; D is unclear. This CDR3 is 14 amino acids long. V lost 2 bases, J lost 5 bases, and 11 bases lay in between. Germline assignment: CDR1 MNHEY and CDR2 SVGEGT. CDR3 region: CASSYTNVRDTQYF. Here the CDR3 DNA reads TGTGCCAGCAGTTACACAAACGTCCGAGATACGCAGTATTTT.

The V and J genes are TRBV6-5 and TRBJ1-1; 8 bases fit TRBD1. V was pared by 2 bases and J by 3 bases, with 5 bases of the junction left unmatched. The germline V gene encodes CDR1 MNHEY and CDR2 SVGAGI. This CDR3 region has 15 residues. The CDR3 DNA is TGTGCCAGCAGTTACGCGACAGGGGCGGACACTGAAGCTTTCTTT. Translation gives CASSYATGADTEAFF.

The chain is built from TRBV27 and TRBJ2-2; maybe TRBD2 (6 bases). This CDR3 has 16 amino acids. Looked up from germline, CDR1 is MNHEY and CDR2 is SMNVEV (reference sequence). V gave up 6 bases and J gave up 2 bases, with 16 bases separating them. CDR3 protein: CASSPILALNTGELFF. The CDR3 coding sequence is TGTGCCAGCAGCCCCATACTAGCCCTAAACACCGGGGAGCTGTTTTTT.

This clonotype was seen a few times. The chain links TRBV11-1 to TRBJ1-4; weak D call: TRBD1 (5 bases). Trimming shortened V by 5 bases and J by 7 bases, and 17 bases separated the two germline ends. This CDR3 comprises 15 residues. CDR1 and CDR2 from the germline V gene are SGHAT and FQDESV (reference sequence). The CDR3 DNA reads TGTGCCAGCAGCAAGGACGGGGGATGGAGTGAAAAACTGTTTTTT. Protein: CASSKDGGWSEKLFF. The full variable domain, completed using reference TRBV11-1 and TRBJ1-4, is EAEVAQSPRYKITEKSQAVAFWCDPISGHATLYWYRQILGQGPELLVQFQDESVVDDSQLPKDRFSAERLKGVDSTLKIQPAELGDSAMYLCASSKDGGWSEKLFFGSGTQLSVL.

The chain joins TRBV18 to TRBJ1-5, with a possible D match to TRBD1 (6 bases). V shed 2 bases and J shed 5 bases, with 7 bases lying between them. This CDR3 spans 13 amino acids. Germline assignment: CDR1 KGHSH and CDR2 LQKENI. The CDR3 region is CASSPGGYQPQHF. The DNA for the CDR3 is TGTGCCAGCTCACCAGGGGGCTATCAGCCCCAGCATTTT.

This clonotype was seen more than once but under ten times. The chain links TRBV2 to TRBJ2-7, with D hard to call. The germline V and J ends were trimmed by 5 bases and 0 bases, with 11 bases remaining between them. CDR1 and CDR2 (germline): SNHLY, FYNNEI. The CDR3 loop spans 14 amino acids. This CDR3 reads CASSPRVNSYEQYF. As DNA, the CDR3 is TGTGCCAGCAGTCCCCGGGTAAACTCCTACGAGCAGTACTTC.

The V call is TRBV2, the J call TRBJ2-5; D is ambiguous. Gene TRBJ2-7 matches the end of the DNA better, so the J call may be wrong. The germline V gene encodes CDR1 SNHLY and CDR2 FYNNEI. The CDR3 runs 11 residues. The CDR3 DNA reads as TGTGCCAGCAGGGCTACTAACGAGCAGTACTTC. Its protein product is CASRATNEQYF.

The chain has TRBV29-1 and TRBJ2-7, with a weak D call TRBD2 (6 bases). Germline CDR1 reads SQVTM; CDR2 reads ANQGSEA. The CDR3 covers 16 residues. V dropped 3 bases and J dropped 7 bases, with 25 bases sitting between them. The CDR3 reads CSVETSSGLGYNEQYF. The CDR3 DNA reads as TGCAGCGTTGAGACTAGTTCCGGCTTGGGCTACAATGAGCAGTACTTC.

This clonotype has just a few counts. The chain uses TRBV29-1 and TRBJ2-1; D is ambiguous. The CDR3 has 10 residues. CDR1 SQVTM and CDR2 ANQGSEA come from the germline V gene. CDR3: CSARGREQFF. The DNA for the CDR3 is TGCAGTGCTAGAGGACGAGAGCAGTTCTTC.